This TCR beta chain was recovered during a study of shared clonotypes between healthy human individuals. Turning to the study itself: Used for every donor were three CD4 naive, three CD4 memory, two CD8 naive and one CD8 memory plate. General study results and limits: It was only blood that was sampled, and tissue repertoires likely differ. When compared with the clonotypes that were shared by all four sorted-subset donors, the non-shared clonotypes turned out to have lower generation probabilities.

Details on this clone: Its antigen is currently unknown.

The table came from immunoSEQ multiplex PCR; TCRdb's copy has only in-frame clones and leaves some out. This table has approximately 2.3 million clones, more than 85% appearing once. V shed 3 bases and J shed 6 bases, with 9 bases lying between them. CDR3 length equals 13 residues. Germline loops: CDR1 MDHEN, CDR2 SYDVKM. Sequencing was done on a sample of naive CD4+ T cells from PBMCs. Subset specified: CD45RA+ positively selected. The TCR comes from a man between 18 and 29 years old in good health. Some clones in this sample may be carry-over from other donors' samples. This sequence joins TRBV28 and TRBJ2-1; D is uncertain. DNA of the CDR3: TGTGCCAGCAGTTTGCCCCTCCCCAATGAGCAGTTCTTC. It codes for CASSLPLPNEQFF.